The rows below give T cell receptor beta chains drawn from one sample of a study of PD-1 blockade in classical Hodgkin lymphoma. TCRdb's table, derived via immunoSEQ multiplex PCR, lists solely in-frame clones and lacks some. The sample has approximately 160,000 clones, 78% seen once. The material sequenced was peripheral blood mononuclear cells (PBMCs), taken before the second cycle of nivolumab. These receptors were collected from a human donor with classical Hodgkin lymphoma. CDR3s include the opening cysteine and the closing phenylalanine or tryptophan. A D gene is named only where the DNA matches it firmly. Some rows have no size entry. The others give once, few or many, or a class for an expanded clone.

V,J,D,size,CDR3,DNA
TRBV7-3,TRBJ2-3,-,-,CASSFIPGTDTQYF,TGTGCCAGCAGCTTTATTCCCGGGACAGATACGCAGTATTTT
TRBV7-2,TRBJ1-2,-,once,CASSLAPSGSVVSNGYTF,TGTGCCAGCAGCTTAGCGCCGTCGGGTAGCGTTGTTTCAAATGGCTACACCTTC
TRBV19,TRBJ1-3,-,-,CASSIPRLGSGNTIYF,TGTGCCAGTAGTATACCGAGGCTCGGCTCTGGAAACACCATATATTTT
TRBV5-6,TRBJ1-1,-,-,CASSVWNTEAFF,TGTGCCAGCAGCGTTTGGAACACTGAAGCTTTCTTT
TRBV5-1,TRBJ2-2,TRBD1,-,CASSSETGFAGELFF,TGCGCCAGCAGCTCCGAGACAGGGTTCGCCGGGGAGCTGTTTTTT
TRBV20-1,TRBJ1-1,-,-,CSAPGDTEAFF,TGCAGTGCTCCAGGGGACACTGAAGCTTTCTTT
TRBV7-3,TRBJ2-6,-,-,CASSKTGTTLGGANVLTF,TGTGCCAGCAGCAAAACCGGGACCACCTTAGGAGGGGCCAACGTCCTGACTTTC
TRBV10-3,TRBJ1-1,-,-,CAISESVTGNTEAFF,TGTGCCATCAGTGAGTCGGTAACCGGGAACACTGAAGCTTTCTTT
TRBV18,TRBJ2-2,-,-,CASSPRGGVDTGELFF,TGTGCCAGCTCACCTAGAGGAGGGGTAGACACCGGGGAGCTGTTTTTT
TRBV25-1,TRBJ2-2,TRBD1,-,CASSARDRGLDTGELFF,TGTGCCAGCAGTGCCCGGGACAGGGGGCTAGACACCGGGGAGCTGTTTTTT
TRBV2,TRBJ1-2,TRBD1,-,CASSEERTGDGYTF,TGTGCCAGCAGTGAAGAAAGAACAGGGGACGGCTACACCTTC
TRBV18,TRBJ2-7,TRBD1,-,CASSPQVAGTGNYEQYF,TGTGCCAGCTCACCACAGGTCGCGGGGACAGGGAATTACGAGCAGTACTTC
TRBV10-2,TRBJ2-1,-,few,CASLRGGYNEQFF,TGCGCCAGCTTAAGGGGGGGCTACAATGAGCAGTTCTTC
TRBV7-9,TRBJ1-2,-,-,CASSLAPRTMDYTF,TGTGCCAGCAGCTTAGCGCCTAGGACCATGGACTACACCTTC
TRBV21-1,TRBJ2-7,-,-,CASSKPGEVPKTPQYF,TGTGCCAGCAGCAAACCGGGGGAGGTTCCCAAAACCCCGCAGTACTTC
TRBV2,TRBJ2-3,TRBD2,-,CASGLAGFTDTQYF,TGTGCCAGCGGACTAGCGGGTTTCACAGATACGCAGTATTTT
TRBV6-1,TRBJ2-1,-,-,CASTLRDSYNEQFF,TGTGCCAGCACCTTGAGGGACTCCTACAATGAGCAGTTCTTC
TRBV7-9,TRBJ2-1,TRBD2,-,CASSPDLAGIPQQQFF,TGTGCCAGCAGCCCTGATCTAGCGGGGATACCTCAACAGCAGTTCTTC
TRBV29-1,TRBJ2-1,TRBD1,-,CSVDRDRVKFF,TGCAGCGTCGATCGGGACAGGGTTAAGTTCTTC
TRBV6-5,TRBJ1-1,TRBD1,-,CASSSVQGATEAFF,TGTGCCAGCAGTTCTGTACAGGGGGCCACTGAAGCTTTCTTT
TRBV7-3,TRBJ2-1,-,-,CASSFTGGPPYNEQFF,TGTGCCAGCAGTTTTACTGGGGGCCCCCCTTACAATGAGCAGTTCTTC
TRBV5-6,TRBJ2-3,-,-,CASREKGAASTDTQYF,TGTGCCAGCAGGGAAAAAGGGGCCGCTAGCACAGATACGCAGTATTTT
TRBV7-7,TRBJ2-5,-,many,CASSRGYQETQYF,TGTGCTAGCAGTCGCGGGTACCAAGAGACCCAGTACTTC
TRBV6-5,TRBJ2-7,TRBD1,-,CASSYGGQGTYEQYF,TGTGCCAGCAGTTACGGAGGACAGGGAACCTACGAGCAGTACTTC
TRBV11-2,TRBJ2-3,-,once,CASSFTTGCTDTQYF,TGTGCCAGCAGTTTTACGACAGGTTGCACAGATACGCAGTATTTT
TRBV1,TRBJ2-5,-,-,CTSSQGPKQVQETQYF,TGCACCAGCAGCCAAGGCCCCAAGCAGGTCCAAGAGACCCAGTACTTC
TRBV10-2,TRBJ2-5,TRBD2,few,CASSVKRGVQQETQYF,TGCGCCAGCAGTGTCAAGCGGGGGGTACAACAAGAGACCCAGTACTTC
TRBV10-3,TRBJ2-7,TRBD2,-,CATGLAGVSYEQYF,TGTGCCACCGGACTAGCGGGAGTCAGCTACGAGCAGTACTTC
TRBV5-1,TRBJ1-1,-,-,CASSAQGPANTEAFF,TGCGCCAGCAGCGCACAGGGACCGGCTAACACTGAAGCTTTCTTT
TRBV5-4,TRBJ2-2,TRBD2,-,CASSSGGTGELFF,TGTGCCAGCAGCTCCGGGGGGACCGGGGAGCTGTTTTTT
TRBV9,TRBJ2-1,TRBD2,-,CASSVRLAGPYNEQFF,TGTGCCAGCAGCGTCAGACTAGCGGGGCCCTACAATGAGCAGTTCTTC
TRBV28,TRBJ1-3,-,-,CASSLGGASSGNTIYF,TGTGCCAGCAGTTTAGGGGGAGCGAGCTCTGGAAACACCATATATTTT
TRBV7-7,TRBJ2-7,TRBD1,-,CASSLGGTGGDEQYF,TGTGCTAGCAGCTTGGGTGGGACAGGGGGGGACGAGCAGTACTTC
TRBV5-6,TRBJ1-1,-,-,CATRINRNTEAFF,TGTGCCACCAGAATTAATCGGAACACTGAAGCTTTCTTT
TRBV6-1,TRBJ2-4,TRBD2,few,CASRQGLAGVDIQYF,TGTGCCAGCAGGCAGGGACTAGCGGGAGTAGACATTCAGTACTTC
TRBV28,TRBJ1-4,-,-,CASTWGPNEKLFF,TGTGCCAGCACATGGGGACCTAATGAAAAACTGTTTTTT
TRBV28,TRBJ1-2,TRBD1,-,CASRTGQLYGYTF,TGTGCCAGCAGGACGGGACAGCTTTATGGCTACACCTTC
TRBV11-2,TRBJ2-7,-,-,CASSLRGANEQYF,TGTGCCAGCAGCTTACGGGGGGCTAACGAGCAGTACTTC
TRBV28,TRBJ1-5,-,medium-sized,CASSGTVLYSNQPQHF,TGTGCCAGCAGTGGGACGGTTCTTTATAGCAATCAGCCCCAGCATTTT
TRBV2,TRBJ1-2,-,-,CASSDWTGVYGYTF,TGTGCCAGCAGTGATTGGACCGGAGTCTATGGCTACACCTTC
TRBV2,TRBJ2-1,TRBD1,-,CASTVDRGGYNEQFF,TGTGCCAGCACCGTAGACAGGGGAGGCTACAATGAGCAGTTCTTC
TRBV6-1,TRBJ1-2,TRBD1,once,CASSGWDRDEYGYTF,TGTGCCAGCAGTGGGTGGGACAGGGATGAATATGGCTACACCTTC
TRBV7-9,TRBJ2-7,-,-,CASSPDIQTYEQYF,TGTGCCAGCAGCCCGGACATACAAACCTACGAGCAGTACTTC
TRBV10-3,TRBJ2-4,-,-,CAVGGGAKNIQYF,TGTGCCGTCGGGGGAGGTGCCAAAAACATTCAGTACTTC
TRBV27,TRBJ1-1,TRBD1,-,CASSLKAPGQGINEAFF,TGTGCCAGCAGTTTAAAGGCCCCGGGACAGGGGATAAATGAAGCTTTCTTT